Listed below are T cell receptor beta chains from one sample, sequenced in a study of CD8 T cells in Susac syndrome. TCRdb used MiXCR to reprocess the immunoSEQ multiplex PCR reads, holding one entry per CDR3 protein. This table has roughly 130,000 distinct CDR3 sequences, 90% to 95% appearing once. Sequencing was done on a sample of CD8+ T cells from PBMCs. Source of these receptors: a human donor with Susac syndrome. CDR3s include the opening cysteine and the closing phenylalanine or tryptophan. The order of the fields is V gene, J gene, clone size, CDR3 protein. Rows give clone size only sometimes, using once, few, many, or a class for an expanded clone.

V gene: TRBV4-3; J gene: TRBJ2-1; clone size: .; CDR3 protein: CASSQGIRTIDTRSNEQFF
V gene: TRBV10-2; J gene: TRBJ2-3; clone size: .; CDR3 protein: CASTLRTGVTDTQYF
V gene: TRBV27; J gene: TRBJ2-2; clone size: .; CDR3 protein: CASSLSQGRMTNTGELFF
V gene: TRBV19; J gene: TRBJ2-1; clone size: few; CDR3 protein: CASSIAASGANEQFF
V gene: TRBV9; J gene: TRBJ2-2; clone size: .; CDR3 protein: CASSVDKAGHTGELFF
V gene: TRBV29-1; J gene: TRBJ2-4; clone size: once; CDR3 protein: CSVDSGKNIQYF
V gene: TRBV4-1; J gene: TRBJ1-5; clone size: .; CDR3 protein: CASSQAGQPQHF
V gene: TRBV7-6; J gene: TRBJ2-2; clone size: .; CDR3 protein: CASITEGGELFF
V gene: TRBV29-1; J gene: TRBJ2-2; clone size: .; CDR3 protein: CSVRGDTGELFF
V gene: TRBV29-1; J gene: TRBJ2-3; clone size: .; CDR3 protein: CSVEGPFTDTQYF
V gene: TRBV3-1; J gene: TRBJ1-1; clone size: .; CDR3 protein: CASSQDAGRDTEAFF
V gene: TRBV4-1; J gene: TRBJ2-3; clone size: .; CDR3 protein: CASSQVLAATDTQYF
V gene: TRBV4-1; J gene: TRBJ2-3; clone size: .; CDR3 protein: CASSHRDYTQYF
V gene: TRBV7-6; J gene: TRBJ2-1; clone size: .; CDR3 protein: CASSPRGDRGPYNEQFF
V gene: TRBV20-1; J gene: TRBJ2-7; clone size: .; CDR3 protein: CSATGQLLHEQYF
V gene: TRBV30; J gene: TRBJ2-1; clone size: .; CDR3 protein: CAWSVGVEQFF
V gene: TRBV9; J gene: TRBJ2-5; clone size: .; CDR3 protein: CASSVAGLTQETQYF
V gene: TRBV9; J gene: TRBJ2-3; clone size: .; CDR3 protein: CASSVARDRRQYF
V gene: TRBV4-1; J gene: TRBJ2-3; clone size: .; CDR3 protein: CASSQWTETSTDTQYF
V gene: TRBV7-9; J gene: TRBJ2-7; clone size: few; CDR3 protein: CASRNQGYEQYF
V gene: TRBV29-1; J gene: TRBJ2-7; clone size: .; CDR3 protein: CSVVGISYEQYF
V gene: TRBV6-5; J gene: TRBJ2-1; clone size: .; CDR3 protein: CASSSPLGSGVNEQFF
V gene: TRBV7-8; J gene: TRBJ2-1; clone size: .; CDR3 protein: CASSLRSGVFNEQFF